This T cell receptor (beta chain) was captured by sequencing in a study of OX40 agonist ivuxolimab in advanced cancers. Overall study context: Those treated in dose escalation had hepatocellular carcinoma, melanoma, renal cell cancer or head and neck cancer.

The study, taken as a whole, reports: Among the lowest peripheral clonal expansion occurred in 0.1-3.0 mg/kg partial responders. Among expanded peripheral T cells, antigen specificity went undetermined. At doses 0.1 to 3.0 mg/kg, CD4+ and CD8+ clones expanded.

Comments on this clone: Its antigen is not known.

Data came from immunoSEQ multiplex PCR; TCRdb stores just in-frame clones and leaves some out. The sample lists tens of thousands of clones; 90% to 95% were seen once. Germline CDR1 GTSNPN, CDR2 SVGIG (reference sequence). V was clipped by 5 bases and J by 10 bases; unmatched bases: 7. This CDR3 has 14 amino acids. Sequencing was performed on CD4+ or CD8+ T cells sorted from blood, taken in a trial of the OX40 agonist ivuxolimab. The rearrangement uses TRBV30 and TRBJ2-2; 13 bases line up with TRBD2. The TCR sequence derives from an adult with an advanced solid tumor such as melanoma, head and neck, liver or kidney cancer. CDR3 sequence (DNA): TGTGCCTGGTCACTAGCGGGAGGGCCGGTGGAGCTGTTTTTT. Translating it yields CAWSLAGGPVELFF.